This TCR beta chain originates from a study of shared clonotypes between healthy human individuals. Overall study context: The donor pool was made up of two women and a few men aged 18 to 49.

Some clones are missing from TCRdb's copy, which holds only in-frame ones; the method was immunoSEQ multiplex PCR. The table includes 550,000 to 800,000 clones, around 91% detected once. The germline gives CDR1 MNHEY, CDR2 SMNVEV (reference sequence). Trimming took off 0 bases at V and 5 bases at J, with 22 bases between the two ends. This CDR3 region has 18 residues. Findings of the study overall: Clonotype sharing among the donors was expected to vary with sequencing depth. Since donors were few, the genetic and exposure-history diversity represented was limited. At large depth, rarefaction still showed sorted-subset sequencing to be incomplete.

With regard to this clone: Its matching antigen is unknown.

The chain links TRBV27 to TRBJ2-5, with TRBD1 as a possible D gene (5 bases). Sequencing was done on a sample of memory CD8+ T cells from PBMCs. Subset denoted: CD45RO+ cells pooled with CCR7-negative TemRA cells. The sequence was collected from a man between 18 and 29 years old in good health. Some clones in this sample may be carry-over from other donors' samples. Here the CDR3 DNA reads TGTGCCAGCAGTTTATCTCGGCAGGGCCCCAAGTTGGGGGAGACCCAGTACTTC. This translates into CASSLSRQGPKLGETQYF.